This entry concerns a single T cell receptor (beta chain). This sample is part of a study of blood T cell repertoires in COVID-19. The method was immunoSEQ multiplex PCR; TCRdb's version includes in-frame clones alone and lacks a portion of them. The table shows some 90,000 clones, with 80% to 90% occurring only once. Germline CDR1 reads MNHEY; CDR2 reads SMNVEV (reference sequence). The CDR3 is 15 amino acids. J was trimmed by 4 bases and V by 4 bases; bases with no gene match: 9. This sequence originates from a middle-aged man with acute or convalescent COVID-19. The V and J genes are TRBV27 and TRBJ1-2, with 7 bases aligning to TRBD1. The source material was peripheral blood. The DNA of the CDR3 is TGTGCCAGCAGTTCATACCTGACAGGGCCCTATGGCTACACCTTC. Residues: CASSSYLTGPYGYTF.